These 14 T cell receptor beta chains came from one sample sequenced in a study of cytomegalovirus exposure and HLA in healthy donors. Researchers ran the PCR with 60 Vbeta and 13 Jbeta primers. Clones were sequenced by immunoSEQ multiplex PCR, and TCRdb holds only the in-frame ones, with some missing. Here the sample spans about 120,000 clones, roughly 80% being singletons. The sample taken for sequencing was PBMCs. The source of these receptors is a man between 18 and 29 years old in good health and CMV-seropositive.

This chain connects TRBV11-2 to TRBJ2-7, with D unclear. CDR3 length: 15 residues. The ends were cut back, 1 base at V and 1 base at J, with 11 bases in the middle. The V gene's germline CDR1 is SGHAT and CDR2 FQNNGV. CDR3 DNA: TGTGCCAGCAGCTTAGTATGGGCCACTTCCTACGAGCAGTACTTC. It specifies CASSLVWATSYEQYF.

The chain combines TRBV21-1 with TRBJ1-5; the table's D call TRBD1 went unverified against the DNA. TRBV21-1 is given as a pseudogene. CDR3 length equals 18 residues. CDR3 in DNA: TGTGCCAGCAGCAAAGACTTAGGGGGGCAGGGGGAAGATCAGCCCCAGCATTTT. It yields the protein CASSKDLGGQGEDQPQHF.

The chain combines TRBV5-4 with TRBJ2-5; a weak D match, TRBD1 (6 bases). The CDR3 spans 16 residues. Trimming took off 4 bases at V and 0 bases at J, with 16 bases between the two ends. Looked up from germline, CDR1 is SGHNT and CDR2 is YYREEE (reference sequence). The CDR3 region is CASSRYLQGYQETQYF. CDR3 nucleotide sequence: TGTGCCAGCAGCCGATACTTACAGGGATACCAAGAGACCCAGTACTTC.

The chain combines TRBV2 with TRBJ2-7; D is uncertain. The CDR3 loop spans 12 amino acids. V shed 3 bases and J shed 6 bases, with 9 bases lying between them. In germline, CDR1 is SNHLY, CDR2 FYNNEI. The CDR3 loop is CASSDLRGEQYF. The CDR3 coding sequence is TGTGCCAGCAGTGACCTACGCGGCGAGCAGTACTTC.

The V and J genes are TRBV5-8 and TRBJ1-1; TRBD1 agrees at 9 bases. Trimming took 0 bases from V and 6 from J; bases not matched to a gene: 0. CDR1 is SGHTS, CDR2 YDEGEE, per germline. This CDR3 region has 13 residues. The DNA of the CDR3 is TGTGCCAGCAGCTTGGGACAGGGGGCTGAAGCTTTCTTT. As protein: CASSLGQGAEAFF.

In nucleotides, the CDR3 is TGTGCCAGCTCCGGAGGGGGCGCCTACAATGAGCAGTTCTTC. This translates into CASSGGGAYNEQFF. The gene calls are TRBV18 and TRBJ2-1; weak D call: TRBD1 (7 bases). V lost 6 bases and J lost 2, with 11 bases in between. CDR1 and CDR2 (germline): KGHSH, LQKENI. The CDR3 length is 14 residues.

The chain has TRBV5-4 and TRBJ2-6; D not certain. The length of the CDR3 is 18 residues. V lost 0 bases and J 0 bases, leaving 13 bases between the germline ends. Germline CDR1 SGHNT, CDR2 YYREEE (reference sequence). CDR3 sequence reads: CASSLAPQLASGANVLTF. DNA for the CDR3: TGTGCCAGCAGCTTGGCCCCTCAGTTAGCCTCTGGGGCCAACGTCCTGACTTTC.

The chain has TRBV14 and TRBJ2-7; D possibly corresponds to TRBD1 (6 bases). The V end was cut by 1 base, the J end by 2 bases, with 12 bases between. Germline CDR1 reads SGHDN; CDR2 reads FVKESK. The CDR3 extends over 15 amino acids. For the CDR3, the DNA is TGTGCCAGCAGCCAAGTTGGGACACCTACCTACGAGCAGTACTTC. Translating gives CASSQVGTPTYEQYF.

The chain recombines TRBV19 with TRBJ1-5; D is unresolved. The germline CDR1 and CDR2 sequences are LNHDA and SQIVND (reference sequence). This CDR3 comprises 14 residues. V was cut by 0 bases and J by 4 bases, with 7 bases left in between. The CDR3 coding sequence is TGTGCCAGTAGTATAGAAACCGGGAATCAGCCCCAGCATTTT. It translates to CASSIETGNQPQHF.

This clone was detected only once. The gene calls are TRBV20-1 and TRBJ1-2; D remains unclear. Germline lookup yields CDR1 DFQATT and CDR2 SNEGSKA (reference sequence). The CDR3 consists of 11 residues. Between the trimmed V and J ends, which lost 6 bases and 5 bases, there was a span of 10 bases. The CDR3 loop is CSANGGYGYTF. The CDR3 DNA reads TGCAGTGCGAATGGAGGGTATGGCTACACCTTC.

The chain combines TRBV7-9 with TRBJ1-4; D is possibly TRBD1 (5 bases). CDR3 size: 15 residues. CDR1 and CDR2 (germline): SEHNR, FQNEAQ (reference sequence). Trimming pared 4 bases from V and 4 bases from J, leaving 13 bases between. The chain's CDR3 is CASSSTPGLNEKLFF. The CDR3 DNA is TGTGCCAGCAGCTCTACACCGGGACTTAATGAAAAACTGTTTTTT.

The rearrangement uses TRBV29-1 and TRBJ2-2; 9 bases agree with TRBD2. V lost 4 bases to trimming and J lost 6 bases; unmatched junction nucleotides: 6. The CDR3 extends over 14 amino acids. Germline V gene sequence: CDR1 SQVTM, CDR2 ANQGSEA. The CDR3 DNA is TGCAGCGTTGGGGCGGGAGGGGTCGCCGGGGAGCTGTTTTTT. Its translation: CSVGAGGVAGELFF.

CDR3 coding DNA: TGCGCCAGCAGCCAAGATGAAAGGAGCTATGGCTACACCTTC. Translated, it gives CASSQDERSYGYTF. The chain employs TRBV4-3 and TRBJ1-2; D not resolved. Germline loops: CDR1 LGHNA, CDR2 YSLEER. Trimming left V 0 bases short and J 4 bases short, with 9 bases between. The CDR3 covers 14 residues.

This chain links TRBV11-2 with TRBJ2-1; D is uncertain. Germline assignment: CDR1 SGHAT and CDR2 FQNNGV. This CDR3 comprises 15 residues. V shed 3 bases and J shed 0 bases, with 9 bases lying between them. The CDR3 bases are TGTGCCAGCAGCTTTTCCCCCAGCTCCTACAATGAGCAGTTCTTC. Its translation: CASSFSPSSYNEQFF.